A selection of T cell receptor beta chains follows, all from one sample in a study of cytomegalovirus exposure and HLA in healthy donors. Sequenced by immunoSEQ multiplex PCR; TCRdb stores in-frame clones only, minus some. This table lists under 40,000 clones. The sequencing sample was made of PBMCs. The receptors derive from a female donor in good health and CMV-seronegative. The conserved cysteine and the conserved F or W are not part of the CDR3 here.

V gene	J gene	CDR3 protein
TRBV5-8	TRBJ2-3	ASSLLGTGTSTDTQY
TRBV2	TRBJ2-2	ASSRGTGELF
TRBV7-2	TRBJ1-3	ASSVSGTEDYSSGNTIY
TRBV25-1	TRBJ1-1	ASSESGGVTEAF
TRBV4-3	TRBJ2-1	ASSQDVPGVSSDNEQF
TRBV6-4	TRBJ2-1	ASSGKAGDYNEQF
TRBV21-1	TRBJ2-7	ASSKGDEDRSSYEQY
TRBV5-6	TRBJ1-3	ASSYRNRGQGNTIY
TRBV5-1	TRBJ2-2	ASSLAGGPDTGELF
TRBV10-1	TRBJ2-3	ASSDWATQY
TRBV19	TRBJ2-7	ASSRPDRGNYEQY
TRBV7-9	TRBJ1-3	ASSSNRELSGNTIY
TRBV5-6	TRBJ2-5	ASSSGGQETQY
TRBV10-1	TRBJ2-1	AGGLAGGTYNEQF
TRBV6-5	TRBJ2-5	ASRGDASAETQY
TRBV19	TRBJ1-2	ASSIETGVRGYT
TRBV19	TRBJ2-7	ASSIADRSFYEQY
TRBV30	TRBJ1-5	AWSVGSNQPQH
TRBV9	TRBJ1-1	ASSVVLGRGTEAF
TRBV18	TRBJ2-3	ASSPFGVVRAGDTDTQY
TRBV2	TRBJ1-4	ASRKEGTGYGEKLF
TRBV10-1	TRBJ2-1	ASSEPAYNEQF
TRBV4-2	TRBJ2-3	ASSPDLTPDTQY
TRBV29-1	TRBJ1-2	SVGGRCAGYT
TRBV28	TRBJ2-2	ASRPRTGELF
TRBV30	TRBJ2-7	AWTASSPYEQY
TRBV7-8	TRBJ2-2	ASSLVIGELF
TRBV27	TRBJ2-5	ASSPAGGPETQY
TRBV5-6	TRBJ2-2	ASSFLTANTGELF
TRBV7-3	TRBJ2-4	ASSTANKNIQY
TRBV5-1	TRBJ2-6	ASSLDHSGANVLT
TRBV7-3	TRBJ2-6	ASSPGGTGANVLT
TRBV5-1	TRBJ2-5	ASSPTDRTVQTQY
TRBV27	TRBJ1-6	AIPAEPGLLSSYNSPLH
TRBV29-1	TRBJ1-1	SVGRGRYTEAF
TRBV9	TRBJ2-7	ASSVGTGSTYEQY
TRBV7-6	TRBJ1-5	ASSLESRGRQTGQPQH
TRBV9	TRBJ2-1	AATSGGYNEQF
TRBV7-9	TRBJ2-7	ASSLWGRVSYEQY
TRBV29-1	TRBJ2-1	SVEEDRGDNEQF
TRBV18	TRBJ1-3	ASSPSDRVGNTIY
TRBV4-1	TRBJ1-5	ASSHPDSRNQPQH
TRBV6-4	TRBJ2-1	ASSDGTSGGNEQF
TRBV11-3	TRBJ2-3	ASSPGQGGGTQY
TRBV10-3	TRBJ1-1	AISESGGGEAF
TRBV7-3	TRBJ1-1	ASSLGGLDTEAF
TRBV7-9	TRBJ1-2	ASSSPREGHYNYGYT
TRBV11-1	TRBJ2-5	ASSSKLTVGGEGETQY
TRBV5-1	TRBJ1-1	ASRGAGFSLNTEAF
TRBV27	TRBJ1-2	ASSLEGANYGYT
TRBV28	TRBJ1-2	ASSFRGSYGYT
TRBV29-1	TRBJ2-5	SVEGAGGLWGETQY
TRBV7-8	TRBJ1-1	ASSLILGASTEAF
TRBV27	TRBJ2-3	ASALQSTDTQY
TRBV7-2	TRBJ1-6	ASSPRQGQGSPLH
TRBV11-2	TRBJ2-6	ASSATVTGANVLT
TRBV30	TRBJ1-3	AWSVGAGNTIY